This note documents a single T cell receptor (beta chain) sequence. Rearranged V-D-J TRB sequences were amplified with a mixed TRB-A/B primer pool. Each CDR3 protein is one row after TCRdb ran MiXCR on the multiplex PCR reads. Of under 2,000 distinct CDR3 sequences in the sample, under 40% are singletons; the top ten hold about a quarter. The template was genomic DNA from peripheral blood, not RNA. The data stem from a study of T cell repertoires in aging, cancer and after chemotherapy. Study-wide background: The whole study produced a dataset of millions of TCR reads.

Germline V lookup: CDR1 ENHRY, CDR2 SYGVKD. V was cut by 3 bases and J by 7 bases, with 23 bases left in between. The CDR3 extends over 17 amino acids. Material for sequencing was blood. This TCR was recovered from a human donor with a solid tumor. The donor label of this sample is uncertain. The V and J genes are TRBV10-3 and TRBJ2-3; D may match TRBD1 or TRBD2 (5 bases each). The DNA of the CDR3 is TGTGCCATCAGTGACCCTATGCCGGGGCCCCCAGGAAATACGCAGTATTTT. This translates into CAISDPMPGPPGNTQYF.